The subject of this entry is one TCR beta chain. Its antigen remains unknown. The sample originates from a study of T cell repertoires in cytomegalovirus infection. About the research overall: Both a matching HLA type and CMV infection were indicated by public TCR beta signatures.

Whole-study results and caveats: Pooled public TCR beta family frequency picked out CMV carriers with the relevant HLA. Across the ex vivo response, the dominant clonotypes were HLA-C-restricted CMV-specific TCR beta clonotypes.

TCRdb ran MiXCR on the reads and lists one entry per CDR3 protein. Counted here are approximately 630,000 distinct CDR3 sequences, less than 25% occurring once; the ten biggest clones make up 6.5% to 10%. Germline V gene data show CDR1 as SQVTM and CDR2 as ANQGSEA. V lost 4 bases and J lost 1, with 10 bases in between. The CDR3 is 13 residues long. Sample: CD8+ T cells from PBMCs. This sequence originates from a human donor in good health (CMV status not recorded). Some clones in this sample may be carry-over from other donors' samples. The rearrangement links TRBV29-1 to TRBJ2-5; weak D call: TRBD1 (5 bases). CDR3 in amino acids: CSVAGQGQETQYF. CDR3 DNA sequence: TGCAGCGTTGCTGGTCAGGGCCAAGAGACCCAGTACTTC.